These 15 T cell receptor beta chains were all obtained from the same sample, sequenced in a study of esophageal squamous cell carcinoma under preoperative chemotherapy. From the PCR reads, TCRdb called clonotypes with MiXCR, one entry per CDR3 protein. The sample lists roughly 10,000 distinct CDR3 sequences, roughly 59% seen once, with about 29% in the top ten. Stated time point: after preoperative PTX-NDP chemotherapy. Sampling was carried out from a patient given preoperative chemotherapy. The receptor source for this set is a human donor with esophageal squamous cell carcinoma. The donor label of this sample is uncertain.

The chain combines TRBV6-1 with TRBJ2-4; the D gene is possibly TRBD2 (5 bases). This CDR3 contains 15 residues. Germline V gene sequence: CDR1 MNHNS, CDR2 SASEGT. Deletions cut 3 bases from V and 13 bases from J, with 22 bases between. CDR3 residues: CASSEGWGAKNMQYF. The CDR3 coding sequence is TGTGCCAGCAGTGAGGGCTGGGGAGCCAAAAATATGCAGTACTTC.

The chain recombines TRBV5-1 with TRBJ1-1, with 9 bases fitting TRBD1. Losses at the gene ends were 4 bases for V and 4 bases for J; bases not matched to a gene: 14. Germline-derived CDR1 and CDR2 are SGHRS and YFSETQ. The CDR3 runs to 17 residues. The CDR3 DNA reads TGCGCCAGCAGCCCTGGACAGGGGACCCTAATGGGCACTGAAGCTTTCTTT. Encoded protein: CASSPGQGTLMGTEAFF.

This clonotype is judged large. V usage is TRBV12-3 or TRBV12-4 and J usage is TRBJ2-1, with 9 bases lining up with TRBD1. The J call may be faulty, since TRBJ2-5 better matches the DNA end. The CDR3 spans 15 residues. CDR3 amino acids: CASSDDRGADETQYF. The CDR3 nucleotides are TGTGCCAGCAGTGATGACAGGGGGGCGGATGAGACCCAGTACTTC.

For this clonotype: A much bigger clone sits one base away, suggesting this may be a read error. The J gene is TRBJ1-1, the V gene TRBV12-3 or TRBV12-4; D ambiguous. This CDR3 is built from 13 residues. DNA of the CDR3: TGTTCCAGCTCCCTCTGGGGAGGGCCTGAAGCTTTCTTT. Translating it yields CSSSLWGGPEAFF.

This chain connects TRBV6-1 to TRBJ2-3, with 7 nucleotides matching TRBD2. V lost 3 bases and J lost 4; bases outside the gene matches: 7. CDR1 MNHNS and CDR2 SASEGT come from the germline V gene. The CDR3 length is 15 residues. The chain's CDR3 is CASSEINREADTQYF. In DNA form, the CDR3 reads TGTGCCAGCAGTGAGATCAACCGGGAGGCAGATACGCAGTATTTT.

To note about this clonotype: Since the CDR3 does not end with the conserved phenylalanine or tryptophan, this likely comes from a read error. The chain links TRBV6-1 to TRBJ2-1; D possibly matches TRBD1 or TRBD2 (5 bases each). This CDR3 has 15 residues. V lost 8 bases and J lost 1, with 15 bases in between. Germline V gives CDR1 MNHNS, CDR2 SASEGT. This CDR3 is CASGPGPDSYNEQFL. As DNA, the CDR3 is TGTGCCAGCGGACCGGGGCCCGATTCCTACAATGAGCAGTTCTTA.

The chain joins TRBV6-1 to TRBJ2-7; TRBD1 might be the D (6 bases). Germline V lookup: CDR1 MNHNS, CDR2 SASEGT. Trimming took off 4 bases at V and 1 base at J, with 11 bases between the two ends. The CDR3 contains 14 residues. CDR3 residues: CASSVRDTSYEQYF. In DNA form, the CDR3 reads TGTGCCAGCAGTGTCCGGGACACTTCCTACGAGCAGTACTTC.

CDR3 coding DNA: TGTGCCAGCAGCTTAGTCTCGGGACAGGATGGCGAGCAGTTCTTC. Amino acid sequence: CASSLVSGQDGEQFF. The V gene is TRBV7-2, the J gene TRBJ2-1, with 8 positions matching TRBD1. With 1 base clipped from V and 10 bases from J, the junction kept 9 bases outside the gene matches. Germline V lookup: CDR1 SGHTA, CDR2 FQGNSA. The CDR3 is 15 amino acids.

The chain has TRBV6-1 and TRBJ2-1; TRBD2 might be the D (6 bases). The closer fit of TRBJ2-7 to the DNA end suggests the J call may be wrong. The CDR3 has 12 residues. Germline loops: CDR1 MNHNS, CDR2 SASEGT. This CDR3 reads CATQEGKNEQYF. In nucleotides, the CDR3 is TGTGCCACCCAGGAGGGGAAGAATGAGCAGTACTTC.

V gene TRBV6-1 combines with J gene TRBJ2-3, with D perhaps matching TRBD2 (6 bases). Near its end, the DNA agrees better with TRBJ2-1, so the J call may be wrong. Germline values: CDR1 MNHNS, CDR2 SASEGT. This CDR3 spans 14 amino acids. CDR3 in amino acids: CASSEVPAAGWQFF. CDR3 nucleotide sequence: TGTGCCAGCAGTGAAGTGCCCGCGGCGGGATGGCAGTTCTTC.

In DNA form, the CDR3 reads TGTGCCAGCAGTTTGCCCGCCGGTACAGGGTGGTACGAGCAGTACTTC. This gives the protein CASSLPAGTGWYEQYF. The chain carries TRBV6-5 and TRBJ2-1; weak D call: TRBD1 (6 bases). The closer fit of TRBJ2-7 to the DNA end suggests the J call may be wrong. This CDR3 region has 16 residues. In germline, CDR1 is MNHEY, CDR2 SVGAGI.

This chain uses TRBV12-3 or TRBV12-4 with TRBJ2-6; maybe TRBD1 (5 bases). Trimming shortened V by 5 bases and J by 2 bases, and 10 bases separated the two germline ends. The CDR3 consists of 15 residues. For the CDR3, the DNA is TGTGCCAGCAGTCCAGGGCAGCCTGGGGCCAACGTCCTGACTTTC. Amino acid sequence: CASSPGQPGANVLTF.

This chain links TRBV7-2 with TRBJ2-1; D unresolved. Germline CDR1 is SGHTA and CDR2 is FQGNSA. With 6 bases removed from V and 6 bases from J, the gap between germline ends came to 9 bases. The CDR3 spans 12 residues. The CDR3 DNA is TGTGCCAGCAGGGGCCTTGGCAATGAGCAGTTCTTC. Residues: CASRGLGNEQFF.

This clonotype was found a few times. The chain couples TRBV7-2 to TRBJ2-4, with D perhaps TRBD2 (5 bases). The J call may not be correct, given that the DNA end is closer to TRBJ2-5. Germline CDR1 SGHTA, CDR2 FQGNSA. The CDR3 length is 17 residues. CDR3 sequence reads: CASSSLPGSTNQETQYF. The CDR3 nucleotides read TGTGCCAGCAGCTCACTCCCCGGGTCGACTAACCAAGAGACCCAGTACTTC.

At least ten counts were recorded for this clonotype. The chain joins TRBV7-8 to TRBJ2-1; D might be TRBD2 (5 bases). V gave up 2 bases and J gave up 4 bases, with 15 bases separating them. This CDR3 comprises 16 residues. Germline V gives CDR1 SGHVS, CDR2 FQNEAQ. The CDR3 protein is CASSLSGLSPYNEQFF. The CDR3 DNA reads as TGTGCCAGCAGCTTATCCGGACTCTCGCCTTACAATGAGCAGTTCTTC. The entire variable domain, with the rest obtained from reference TRBV7-8 and TRBJ2-1, is as follows: GAGVSQSPRYKVAKRGQDVALRCDPISGHVSLFWYQQALGQGPEFLTYFQNEAQLDKSGLPSDRFFAERPEGSVSTLKIQRTQQEDSAVYLCASSLSGLSPYNEQFFGPGTRLTVL.